Listed below are T cell receptor beta chains from one sample, sequenced in a study of CD8 T cells in Susac syndrome. Each CDR3 protein gets one entry after TCRdb re-called the immunoSEQ multiplex PCR reads with MiXCR. The sample carries about 150,000 distinct CDR3 sequences, 90% to 97% recorded once. The specimen sequenced was CD4+ T cells from PBMCs. These receptors all stem from a human donor with Susac syndrome. CDR3s include the opening cysteine and the closing phenylalanine or tryptophan. Fields, in order: J gene, clone size, V gene, D gene, CDR3 length, CDR3 DNA, CDR3 protein. A D gene is named only where the DNA matches it firmly. Some rows mark clone size as missing; the rest say once, few, many or name a class of expanded clone.

TRBJ1-1 | - | TRBV29-1 | - | 12 | TGCAGCGTTGAAGAATGGCGGGGGGAAGCTTTCTTT | CSVEEWRGEAFF
TRBJ2-3 | - | TRBV20-1 | TRBD2 | 15 | TGCAGTGCTAAACCCGGAGCGGGGACCACAGATACGCAGTATTTT | CSAKPGAGTTDTQYF
TRBJ1-5 | - | TRBV25-1 | - | 12 | TGTGCCAGCAGTGAGGGTGATCAGCCCCAGCATTTT | CASSEGDQPQHF
TRBJ1-2 | - | TRBV2 | - | 11 | TGTGCCAGCAGTGAGGGGGGGAGCTACACCTTC | CASSEGGSYTF
TRBJ2-5 | - | TRBV5-1 | - | 14 | TGCGCCAGCAGCCCCCATGGACAGCAAGAGACCCAGTACTTC | CASSPHGQQETQYF
TRBJ2-7 | - | TRBV6-2/TRBV6-3 | TRBD2 | 15 | TGTGCCAGCAGTTCCCCAGCGGGAGGGCTCCACGAGCAGTACTTC | CASSSPAGGLHEQYF
TRBJ2-7 | - | TRBV7-9 | - | 15 | TGTGCCAGCAGCCAGGGAACTTCTCCCTCCTACGAGCAGTACTTC | CASSQGTSPSYEQYF
TRBJ1-1 | - | TRBV7-3 | - | 14 | TGTGCCAGCAGCTTACTCGAGGGGAGGCCTGAAGCTTTCTTT | CASSLLEGRPEAFF
TRBJ2-7 | - | TRBV12-3/TRBV12-4 | - | 12 | TGTGCCAGCAGTGTATCTTACTACGAGCAGTACTTC | CASSVSYYEQYF
TRBJ2-3 | - | TRBV4-1 | TRBD1 | 14 | TGCGCCAGCAGCCCTGGGACAGACACAGATACGCAGTATTTT | CASSPGTDTDTQYF
TRBJ2-5 | - | TRBV5-1 | - | 17 | TGCGCCAGCAGCTCCCCAGACAGGCGGTTGTACCAAGAGACCCAGTACTTC | CASSSPDRRLYQETQYF
TRBJ2-7 | few | TRBV11-2 | TRBD1 | 15 | TGTGCCAGCAGCTCCCAGGCAGGGGGCGGCTACGAGCAGTACTTC | CASSSQAGGGYEQYF
TRBJ2-7 | - | TRBV29-1 | - | 14 | TGCAGCGTTGGGGAGGGACAGAGCTCCTACGAGCAGTACTTC | CSVGEGQSSYEQYF
TRBJ1-4 | - | TRBV4-2 | - | 16 | TGTGCCAGCAGCCAACCCCCGGGACGGACTAATGAAAAACTGTTTTTT | CASSQPPGRTNEKLFF
TRBJ2-1 | - | TRBV7-2 | TRBD2 | 14 | TGTGCCTCCCACGCGGGAGGGCGCCGAGGCGAGCAGTTCTTC | CASHAGGRRGEQFF
TRBJ2-1 | once | TRBV7-2 | TRBD2 | 14 | TGTGCCAGCAGCTTAGCACTAGCGGGGGGGCAGCTAATCTTC | CASSLALAGGQLIF
TRBJ1-2 | once | TRBV5-1 | - | 13 | TGCGCCAGCAGCTACAGGCTGGACTATGGCTACACCTTC | CASSYRLDYGYTF
TRBJ2-7 | - | TRBV5-1 | - | 16 | TGCGCCAGCAGCCAATCCTTGCGCTCCGGCTCCTACGAGCAGTACTTC | CASSQSLRSGSYEQYF
TRBJ2-1 | - | TRBV5-1 | - | 15 | TGCGCCAGCAGCTTGGCCTCGCAATCCTACAATGAGCAGTTCTTC | CASSLASQSYNEQFF
TRBJ2-7 | - | TRBV3-1 | - | 14 | TGTGCCAGCAGCCAAACGGACAACTCCTACGAGCAGTACTTC | CASSQTDNSYEQYF
TRBJ2-1 | - | TRBV12-3/TRBV12-4 | TRBD2 | 13 | TGTGCCAGCAGTCGGACTAGGATCGATGAGCAGTTCTTC | CASSRTRIDEQFF
TRBJ1-2 | - | TRBV4-1 | - | 14 | TGCGCCAGCAGCCAAGCAATCGATGCCGATGGCTACACCTTC | CASSQAIDADGYTF
TRBJ2-7 | - | TRBV18 | TRBD1 | 13 | TGTGCCAGCTCTTTGACAGGGGACTACGAGCAGTACTTC | CASSLTGDYEQYF
TRBJ2-7 | - | TRBV28 | - | 13 | TGTGCCAGCAGCAGCCCCCTCAGCGAGGAGCAGTACTTC | CASSSPLSEEQYF
TRBJ1-1 | - | TRBV29-1 | - | 13 | TGCAGCACTGCCGGGGCGAGGAACACTGAAGCTTTCTTT | CSTAGARNTEAFF
TRBJ1-5 | - | TRBV2 | - | 9 | TGTGCCAGCAACCAGCCCCAGCATTTT | CASNQPQHF
TRBJ2-7 | - | TRBV7-9 | TRBD1 | 15 | TGTGCCAGCAGCGCAACAGGGGTTGGAAGCTACGAGCAGTACTTC | CASSATGVGSYEQYF
TRBJ1-4 | once | TRBV7-9 | - | 17 | TGTGCCAGCAGCTCAAGCTCACGGACAAGCGGATTTGAAAAACTGTTTTTT | CASSSSSRTSGFEKLFF
TRBJ2-3 | - | TRBV4-1 | TRBD2 | 17 | TGCGCCAGCAGCCTTAGAGGCGGTAGCGGGAGGACAGATACGCAGTATTTT | CASSLRGGSGRTDTQYF
TRBJ2-3 | - | TRBV9 | - | 14 | TGTGCCAGCAGCGTAGAGGTCTTCACAGATACGCAGTATTTT | CASSVEVFTDTQYF
TRBJ2-3 | - | TRBV18 | - | 11 | TGTGCCAGCTCACCAATGGATACGCAGTATTTT | CASSPMDTQYF
TRBJ2-2 | - | TRBV14 | - | 14 | TGTGCCAGCAGCCACGCAGGGGGGACCGGGGAGCTGTTTTTT | CASSHAGGTGELFF
TRBJ2-5 | - | TRBV6-4 | TRBD2 | 16 | TGTGCCAGCAGTGTCTCTCGGACTAGCGTACAAGAGACCCAGTACTTC | CASSVSRTSVQETQYF